This T cell receptor (beta chain) originates from a study of blood T cell repertoires in COVID-19. Study context: Collection of acute and convalescent COVID-19 samples took place in the United States, Italy and Spain.

V was clipped by 0 bases and J by 0 bases, with 8 bases between them. There are 15 residues in the CDR3. CDR1 SGDLS and CDR2 YYNGEE come from the germline V gene. Original processing notes: Estimates of nucleated cell counts were drawn from the amplification of reference gene primers. Clones were sequenced by immunoSEQ multiplex PCR, and TCRdb holds only the in-frame ones, with some missing. V and J calls and clone size come straight from that table; D and trimming were deduced from the DNA. The top ten hold 14% to 15% of the sample, which has some 70,000 clones, under 85% seen once. The V call is TRBV9, the J call TRBJ2-3; D remains ambiguous. The receptor's source is a man aged 60 to 75 with COVID-19, enrolled during active disease. The sample comprised peripheral blood. Here the CDR3 reads CASSVETHSTDTQYF. DNA of the CDR3: TGTGCCAGCAGCGTAGAAACTCATAGCACAGATACGCAGTATTTT.